The T cell receptor (beta chain) under discussion was sequenced for a study of T cell responses to AZD1222 COVID-19 vaccine. Notes on the study in general: Mapped onto spike, vaccine-associated CD4 TCRs spanned it and were dominant at 160-218 and 743-854. AZD1222 recipients seropositive at baseline numbered only six. It should be noted that donors were predominantly white British and more often female, and clonal diversity was possibly underestimated.

Researchers grouped second doses given at about 4 or about 12 weeks into one pool. Remarks on this clone: Its antigen is not known.

Assay used: immunoSEQ multiplex PCR; TCRdb lists only in-frame clones, some missing. The table records about 85,000 clones, around 85% of them present only once. Material: peripheral blood, obtained 28 days after the second AZD1222 dose. The clonotype was recovered from an adult who received the AZD1222 COVID-19 vaccine.

CDR3 DNA sequence: TGTGCCAGTAGCATCGACAGGACCTACGAGCAGTACTTC. Translating gives CASSIDRTYEQYF. V and J are TRBV19 and TRBJ2-7; TRBD1 might be the D (6 bases). Deletions cut 6 bases from V and 2 bases from J, with 11 bases between. Germline CDR1 reads LNHDA; CDR2 reads SQIVND (reference sequence). The CDR3 spans 13 residues.